The 4 T cell receptor beta chains given below trace back to one sample, sequenced in a study of blood T cell repertoires in COVID-19 (dated by TCRdb to the early 2020s). The library relied on the immunoSEQ multiplex PCR assay. TCRdb carries this immuneACCESS record with in-frame sequences only. Its versions omit some clonotypes, under half of them owing to an unresolved V gene in the studies checked, with the rest unexplained. The sample includes 300,000 to 350,000 clones, with about nine tenths observed a single time. In total, the top ten clones hold 7% to 8% of the sample. Sequencing was performed on peripheral blood. These receptors originate from a woman aged 70-85 years with COVID-19, enrolled during active disease.

The gene calls are TRBV4-1 and TRBJ1-4; D not resolved. This CDR3 region has 16 residues. Looked up from germline, CDR1 is MGHRA and CDR2 is YSYEKL. Deletions cut 1 base from V and 0 bases from J, with 9 bases between. The CDR3 sequence is CASSQGSLATNEKLFF. CDR3 in DNA: TGCGCCAGCAGCCAAGGATCACTAGCAACTAATGAAAAACTGTTTTTT.

J is TRBJ2-7 and V is TRBV18; the D gene is possibly TRBD1 (6 bases). The CDR3 consists of 14 residues. V shed 2 bases and J shed 3 bases, with 11 bases lying between them. CDR1 is KGHSH and CDR2 is LQKENI in the germline V gene. The CDR3: CASSPSIRGYEQYF. The DNA for the CDR3 is TGTGCCAGCTCACCATCAATCAGGGGCTACGAGCAGTACTTC.

The chain carries TRBV7-2 and TRBJ2-1, with D maybe TRBD1 (6 bases). Trimming stripped 5 bases from V and 5 bases from J, with 16 bases between. Germline loops: CDR1 SGHTA, CDR2 FQGNSA. This CDR3 has 15 residues. The CDR3 nucleotides read TGTGCCAGCAGCCCCCGCAAACAGGGAAACAATGAGCAGTTCTTC. As protein: CASSPRKQGNNEQFF.

This rearrangement joins TRBV5-3 to TRBJ1-1, with TRBD1 as a possible D gene (6 bases). TRBV5-3 counts as an open reading frame of uncertain function. The length of the CDR3 is 15 residues. V gave up 5 bases and J gave up 0 bases, with 14 bases separating them. CDR3 nucleotide sequence: TGTGCCAGAAGTTTCGACAGGCGGCTGAACACTGAAGCTTTCTTT. This sequence encodes CARSFDRRLNTEAFF.